One and the same sample provided the 14 T cell receptor beta chains below, sequenced in a study of T cell responses to AZD1222 COVID-19 vaccine. This table comes from immunoSEQ multiplex PCR, and its TCRdb copy is limited to in-frame clones, with some not included. The sample has about 39,000 clones, about 90% seen once; the top ten hold about 40%. The material was peripheral blood, obtained 28 days after the second AZD1222 dose. Receptors originate from an adult who received the AZD1222 COVID-19 vaccine.

The J gene is TRBJ1-2, the V gene TRBV18; D is ambiguous. Germline-derived CDR1 and CDR2 are KGHSH and LQKENI. CDR3 length: 15 amino acids. V was pared by 3 bases and J by 2 bases, with 13 bases between. The CDR3 protein is CASSPLSDNNYGYTF. In nucleotides, the CDR3 is TGTGCCAGCTCACCCCTAAGTGACAACAACTATGGCTACACCTTC.

V gene TRBV19 combines with J gene TRBJ1-1; tentative D call: TRBD1 (5 bases). Trimming shortened V by 4 bases and J by 2 bases, and 8 bases separated the two germline ends. Germline V gives CDR1 LNHDA, CDR2 SQIVND (reference sequence). The CDR3 has 13 amino acids. CDR3 in DNA: TGTGCCAGTAGTACCCAGGGAAACACTGAAGCTTTCTTT. The encoded protein is CASSTQGNTEAFF.

The chain combines TRBV6-5 with TRBJ1-5; D may be TRBD1 (5 bases). The CDR3 runs to 14 residues. CDR1 is MNHEY, CDR2 SVGAGI, per germline. The ends were cut back, 7 bases at V and 3 bases at J, with 13 bases in the middle. CDR3 residues: CASKVSGDNQPQHF. CDR3 in DNA: TGTGCCAGCAAGGTGTCGGGGGACAATCAGCCCCAGCATTTT.

About this clone: The germline gene is not matched at one end of the junction; a read error may be the cause. This sequence joins TRBV18 and TRBJ1-1; TRBD1 is a possible D gene (5 bases). Germline values: CDR1 KGHSH, CDR2 LQKENI. The CDR3 is 13 residues long. The CDR3 loop is CASSPAQQAEVFF. CDR3 DNA: TGTGCCAGCTCACCAGCGCAACAGGCTGAAGTTTTCTTT.

This chain uses TRBV5-8 with TRBJ1-2; D is perhaps TRBD1 (5 bases). The germline V and J ends were trimmed by 2 bases and 10 bases, with 15 bases remaining between them. CDR3 size: 13 residues. The germline V gene encodes CDR1 SGHTS and CDR2 YDEGEE. CDR3 DNA: TGTGCCAGCAGCTTCCCCTTGGGGGAGGTCTACACCTTC. It yields the protein CASSFPLGEVYTF.

The chain joins TRBV6-5 to TRBJ1-1; the D gene is possibly TRBD1 (6 bases). CDR3 length: 14 residues. The germline V gene has CDR1 MNHEY and CDR2 SVGAGI. Trimming cost V 11 bases and J 4 bases, with 20 bases left between them. The CDR3 region is CAARDTVFSTEAFF. CDR3 nucleotides: TGTGCCGCCCGGGACACTGTATTCTCCACTGAAGCTTTCTTT.

V usage is TRBV5-1 and J usage is TRBJ2-4, with a tentative D call TRBD1 (6 bases). V lost 4 bases to trimming and J lost 8 bases, with 19 bases between them. The germline gives CDR1 SGHRS, CDR2 YFSETQ. The CDR3 is made up of 15 amino acids. The DNA of the CDR3 is TGCGCCAGCAGCCCGGCAGGCAGGGGATCGGACATTCAGTACTTC. Its protein is CASSPAGRGSDIQYF.

This clone was seen just once. The chain is built from TRBV4-2 and TRBJ1-2, with a tentative D call TRBD1 (6 bases). V gave up 0 bases and J gave up 4 bases, with 12 bases separating them. Per the germline V gene, CDR1 is LGHNA and CDR2 is YNFKEQ. CDR3 length equals 15 residues. The CDR3 spells CASSQEGTQGYGYTF. CDR3 nucleotide sequence: TGTGCCAGCAGCCAAGAAGGTACACAGGGCTATGGCTACACCTTC.

This clone was recorded once. The chain employs TRBV11-2 and TRBJ2-5; no definite D call. The CDR3 is 16 amino acids. Germline-derived CDR1 and CDR2 are SGHAT and FQNNGV. V shed 0 bases and J shed 4 bases, with 15 bases lying between them. The CDR3 sequence: CASSLDVGRIGETQYF. The CDR3 DNA is TGTGCCAGCAGCTTAGACGTTGGGCGTATCGGAGAGACCCAGTACTTC.

The chain joins TRBV18 to TRBJ1-3; no reliable D call. Deletions cut 2 bases from V and 3 bases from J, with 8 bases between. Germline assignment: CDR1 KGHSH and CDR2 LQKENI. This CDR3 has 14 residues. The CDR3, as DNA: TGTGCCAGCTCACCAAGAGACTTTGGAAACACCATATATTTT. This encodes CASSPRDFGNTIYF. Based on the CDR3 plus reference TRBV18 and TRBJ1-3, the full variable domain is NAGVMQNPRHLVRRRGQEARLRCSPMKGHSHVYWYRQLPEEGLKFMVYLQKENIIDESGMPKERFSAEFPKEGPSILRIQQVVRGDSAAYFCASSPRDFGNTIYFGEGSWLTVV.

V gene TRBV7-2 combines with J gene TRBJ1-5; D possibly corresponds to TRBD1 (6 bases). Germline CDR1 is SGHTA and CDR2 is FQGNSA. This CDR3 spans 14 amino acids. With 5 bases removed from V and 1 base from J, the gap between germline ends came to 9 bases. CDR3 sequence: CASSPTGSNQPQHF. DNA for the CDR3: TGTGCCAGCAGCCCGACAGGAAGCAATCAGCCCCAGCATTTT.

This clone showed up just once. This chain links TRBV5-4 with TRBJ2-1, with D maybe TRBD1 (5 bases). CDR1 and CDR2 from the germline V gene are SGHNT and YYREEE (reference sequence). This CDR3 has 13 residues. V was shortened by 0 bases and J by 6 bases, with 7 bases between the two germline ends. The CDR3 DNA reads as TGTGCCAGCAGCTTGGCCACAGGCAATGAGCAGTTCTTC. Protein sequence: CASSLATGNEQFF.

This clone was seen more than once but under ten times. The chain joins TRBV5-1 to TRBJ1-1; 11 nucleotides line up with TRBD1. The trim removed 2 bases at V and 5 bases at J, leaving 5 bases unmatched. The CDR3 has 15 amino acids. CDR1 SGHRS and CDR2 YFSETQ come from the germline V gene. CDR3 amino acids: CASSFGQGASTEAFF. The CDR3 coding sequence is TGCGCCAGCAGCTTCGGACAGGGGGCTAGTACTGAAGCTTTCTTT.

This sequence joins TRBV30 and TRBJ1-1; D gene unclear. Germline V gene lookup returns CDR1 GTSNPN and CDR2 SVGIG (reference sequence). This CDR3 contains 13 residues. V dropped 2 bases and J dropped 4 bases, with 11 bases sitting between them. The CDR3 sequence: CAWSNGDGTEAFF. Here the CDR3 DNA reads TGTGCCTGGAGTAATGGTGACGGCACTGAAGCTTTCTTT.